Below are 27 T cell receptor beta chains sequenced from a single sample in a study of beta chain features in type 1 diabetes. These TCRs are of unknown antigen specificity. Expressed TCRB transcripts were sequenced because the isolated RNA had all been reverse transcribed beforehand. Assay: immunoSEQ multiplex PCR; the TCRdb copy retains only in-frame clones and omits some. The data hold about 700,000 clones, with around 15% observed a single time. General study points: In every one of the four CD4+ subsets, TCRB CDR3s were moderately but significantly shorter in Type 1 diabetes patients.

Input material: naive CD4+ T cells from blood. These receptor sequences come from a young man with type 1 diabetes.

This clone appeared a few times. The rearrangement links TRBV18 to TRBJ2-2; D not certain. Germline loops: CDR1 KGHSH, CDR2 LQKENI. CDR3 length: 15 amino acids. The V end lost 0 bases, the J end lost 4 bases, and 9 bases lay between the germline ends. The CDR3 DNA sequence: TGTGCCAGCTCACCACCCGGGCAGCTCACCGGGGAGCTGTTTTTT. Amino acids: CASSPPGQLTGELFF.

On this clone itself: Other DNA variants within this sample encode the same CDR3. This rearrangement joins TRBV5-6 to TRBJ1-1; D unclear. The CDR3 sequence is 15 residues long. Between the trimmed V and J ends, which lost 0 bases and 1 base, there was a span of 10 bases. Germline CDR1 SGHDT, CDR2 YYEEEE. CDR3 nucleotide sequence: TGTGCCAGCAGCTTGGTTCCTACAGAGAACACTGAAGCTTTCTTT. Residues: CASSLVPTENTEAFF.

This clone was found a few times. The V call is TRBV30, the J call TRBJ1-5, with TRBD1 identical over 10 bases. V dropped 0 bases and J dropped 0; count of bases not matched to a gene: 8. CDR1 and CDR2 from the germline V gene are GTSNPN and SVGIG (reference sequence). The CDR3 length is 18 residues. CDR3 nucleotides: TGTGCCTGGAGTGTAGCCTGGGACAGGGGACTTAGCAATCAGCCCCAGCATTTT. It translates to CAWSVAWDRGLSNQPQHF.

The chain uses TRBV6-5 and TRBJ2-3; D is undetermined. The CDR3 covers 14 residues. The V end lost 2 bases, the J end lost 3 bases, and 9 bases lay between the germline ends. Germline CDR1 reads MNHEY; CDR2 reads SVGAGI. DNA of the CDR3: TGTGCCAGCAGTTACCTTGAAGGGACAGATACGCAGTATTTT. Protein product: CASSYLEGTDTQYF.

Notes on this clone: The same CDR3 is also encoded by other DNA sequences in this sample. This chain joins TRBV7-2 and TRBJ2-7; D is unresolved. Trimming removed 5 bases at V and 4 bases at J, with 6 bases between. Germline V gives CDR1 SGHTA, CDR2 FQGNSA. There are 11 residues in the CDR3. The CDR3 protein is CASSPGYEQYF. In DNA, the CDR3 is TGTGCCAGCAGCCCAGGTTACGAGCAGTACTTC.

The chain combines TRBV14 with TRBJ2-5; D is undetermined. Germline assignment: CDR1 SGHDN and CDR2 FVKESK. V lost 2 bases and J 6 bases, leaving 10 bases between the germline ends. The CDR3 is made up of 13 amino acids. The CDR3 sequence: CASSQLSRQTQYF. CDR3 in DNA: TGTGCCAGCAGCCAACTCTCCCGCCAGACCCAGTACTTC.

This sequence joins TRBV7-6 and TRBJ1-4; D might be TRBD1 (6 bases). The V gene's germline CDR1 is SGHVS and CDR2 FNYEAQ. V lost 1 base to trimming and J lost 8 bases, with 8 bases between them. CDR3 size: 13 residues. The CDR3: CASSLGQAEKLFF. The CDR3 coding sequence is TGTGCCAGCAGCTTAGGACAGGCGGAAAAACTGTTTTTT. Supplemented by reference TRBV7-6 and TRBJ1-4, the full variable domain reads GAGVSQSPRYKVTKRGQDVALRCDPISGHVSLYWYRQALGQGPEFLTYFNYEAQQDKSGLPNDRFSAERPEGSISTLTIQRTEQRDSAMYRCASSLGQAEKLFFGSGTQLSVL.

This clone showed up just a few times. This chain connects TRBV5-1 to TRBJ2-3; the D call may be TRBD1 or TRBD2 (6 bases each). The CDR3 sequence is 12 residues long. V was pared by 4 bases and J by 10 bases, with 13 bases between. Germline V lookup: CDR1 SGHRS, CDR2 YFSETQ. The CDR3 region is CASSPEGGAQYF. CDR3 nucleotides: TGCGCCAGCAGCCCGGAGGGGGGTGCGCAGTATTTT.

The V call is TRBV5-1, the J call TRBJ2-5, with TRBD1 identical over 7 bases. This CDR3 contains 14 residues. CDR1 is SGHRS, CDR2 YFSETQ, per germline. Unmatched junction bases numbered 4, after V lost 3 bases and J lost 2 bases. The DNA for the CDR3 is TGCGCCAGCAGCTCGTCGGGACAGCAAGAGACCCAGTACTTC. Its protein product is CASSSSGQQETQYF.

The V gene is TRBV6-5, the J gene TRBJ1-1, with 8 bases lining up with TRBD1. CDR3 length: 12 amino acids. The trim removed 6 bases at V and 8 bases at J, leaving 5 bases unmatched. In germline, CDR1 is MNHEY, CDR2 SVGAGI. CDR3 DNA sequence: TGTGCCAGCAGGATCGACAGGGGCGAAGCTTTCTTT. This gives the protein CASRIDRGEAFF.

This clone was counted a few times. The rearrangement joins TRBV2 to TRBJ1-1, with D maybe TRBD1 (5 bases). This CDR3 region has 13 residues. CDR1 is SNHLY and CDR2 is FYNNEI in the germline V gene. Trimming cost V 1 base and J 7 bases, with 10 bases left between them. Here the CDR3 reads CASSEGTGLEAFF. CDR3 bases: TGTGCCAGCAGTGAAGGAACAGGCCTTGAAGCTTTCTTT.

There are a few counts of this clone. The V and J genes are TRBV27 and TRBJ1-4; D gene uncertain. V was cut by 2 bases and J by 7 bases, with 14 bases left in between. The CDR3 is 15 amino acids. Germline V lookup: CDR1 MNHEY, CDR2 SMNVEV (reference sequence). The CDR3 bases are TGTGCCAGCAGTTTAAAGTTATTGAGAGGTGAAAAACTGTTTTTT. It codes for CASSLKLLRGEKLFF.

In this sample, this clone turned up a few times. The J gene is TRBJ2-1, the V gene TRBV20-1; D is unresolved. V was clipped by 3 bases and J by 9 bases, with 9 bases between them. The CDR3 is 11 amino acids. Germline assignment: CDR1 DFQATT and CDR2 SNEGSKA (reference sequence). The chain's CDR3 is CSARFPGEQFF. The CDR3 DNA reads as TGCAGTGCTAGGTTCCCCGGTGAGCAGTTCTTC.

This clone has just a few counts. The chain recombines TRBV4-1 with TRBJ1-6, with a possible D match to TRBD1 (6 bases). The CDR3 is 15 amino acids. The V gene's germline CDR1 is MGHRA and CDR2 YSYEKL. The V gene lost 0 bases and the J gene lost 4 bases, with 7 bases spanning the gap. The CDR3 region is CASSQEDRYNSPLHF. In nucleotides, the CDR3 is TGCGCCAGCAGCCAAGAGGACAGATATAATTCACCCCTCCACTTT.

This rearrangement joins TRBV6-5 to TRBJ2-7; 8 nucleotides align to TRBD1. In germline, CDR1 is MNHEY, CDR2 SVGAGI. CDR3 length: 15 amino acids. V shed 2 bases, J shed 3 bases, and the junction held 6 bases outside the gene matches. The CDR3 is CASSYTITGGYEQYF. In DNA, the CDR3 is TGTGCCAGCAGTTACACCATCACAGGGGGCTACGAGCAGTACTTC.

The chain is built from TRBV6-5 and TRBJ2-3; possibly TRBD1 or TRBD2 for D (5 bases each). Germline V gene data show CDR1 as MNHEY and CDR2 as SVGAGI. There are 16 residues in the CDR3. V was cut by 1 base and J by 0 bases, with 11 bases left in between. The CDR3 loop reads CASSYFGTMSTDTQYF. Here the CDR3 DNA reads TGTGCCAGCAGTTACTTCGGGACGATGAGCACAGATACGCAGTATTTT.

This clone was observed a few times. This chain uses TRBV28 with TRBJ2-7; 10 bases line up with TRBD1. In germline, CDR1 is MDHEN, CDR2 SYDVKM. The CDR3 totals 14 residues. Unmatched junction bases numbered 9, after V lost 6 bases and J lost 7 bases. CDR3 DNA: TGTGCCAGCAGCCTCCCGGGACAGGGGAAAGAGCAGTACTTC. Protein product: CASSLPGQGKEQYF. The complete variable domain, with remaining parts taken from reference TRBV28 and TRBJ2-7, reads DVKVTQSSRYLVKRTGEKVFLECVQDMDHENMFWYRQDPGLGLRLIYFSYDVKMKEKGDIPEGYSVSREKKERFSLILESASTNQTSMYLCASSLPGQGKEQYFGPGTRLTVT.

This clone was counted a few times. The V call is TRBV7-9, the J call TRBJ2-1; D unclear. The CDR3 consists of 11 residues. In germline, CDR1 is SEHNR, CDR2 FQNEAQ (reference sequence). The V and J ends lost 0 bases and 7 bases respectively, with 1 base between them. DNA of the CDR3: TGTGCCAGCAGCTTAGCGAATGAGCAGTTCTTC. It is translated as CASSLANEQFF.

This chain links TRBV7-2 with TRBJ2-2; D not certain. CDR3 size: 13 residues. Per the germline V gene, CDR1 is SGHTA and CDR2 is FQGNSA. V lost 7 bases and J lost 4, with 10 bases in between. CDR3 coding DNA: TGTGCCAGCATGTCTGGCCTCACCGGGGAGCTGTTTTTT. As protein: CASMSGLTGELFF. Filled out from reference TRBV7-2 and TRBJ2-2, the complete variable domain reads GAGVSQSPSNKVTEKGKDVELRCDPISGHTALYWYRQSLGQGLEFLIYFQGNSAPDKSGLPSDRFSAERTGGSVSTLTIQRTQQEDSAVYLCASMSGLTGELFFGEGSRLTVL.

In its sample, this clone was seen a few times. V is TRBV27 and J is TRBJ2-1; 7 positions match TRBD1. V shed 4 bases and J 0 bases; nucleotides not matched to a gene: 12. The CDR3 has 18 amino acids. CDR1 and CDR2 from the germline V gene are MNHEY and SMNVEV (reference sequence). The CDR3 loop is CASSSRPTGASSYNEQFF. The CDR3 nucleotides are TGTGCCAGCAGTTCACGGCCTACAGGGGCGAGCTCCTACAATGAGCAGTTCTTC.

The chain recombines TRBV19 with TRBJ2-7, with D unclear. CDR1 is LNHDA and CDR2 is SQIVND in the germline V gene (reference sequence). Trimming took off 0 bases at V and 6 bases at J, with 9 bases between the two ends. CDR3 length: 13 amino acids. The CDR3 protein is CASSIDDPLEQYF. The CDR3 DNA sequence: TGTGCCAGTAGTATAGACGACCCTCTCGAGCAGTACTTC.

CDR3 region: CASSLGSGAAETQYF. The CDR3 DNA is TGTGCCAGCAGCCTAGGCTCGGGGGCAGCAGAGACCCAGTACTTC. This chain uses TRBV11-2 with TRBJ2-5; D is perhaps TRBD1 or TRBD2 (6 bases each). There are 15 residues in the CDR3. Germline V CDR1 and CDR2: SGHAT, FQNNGV. Trimming cost V 5 bases and J 4 bases, with 17 bases left between them.

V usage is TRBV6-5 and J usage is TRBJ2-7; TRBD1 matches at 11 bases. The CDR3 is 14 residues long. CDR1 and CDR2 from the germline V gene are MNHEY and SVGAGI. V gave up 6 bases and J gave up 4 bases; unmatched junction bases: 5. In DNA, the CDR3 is TGTGCCAGCAGGGTGGACAGGGGGCCTTACGAGCAGTACTTC. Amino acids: CASRVDRGPYEQYF.

In DNA form, the CDR3 reads TGTGCCAGTCAAGGGGGGCAGCCAAGGACGGGCAGCTACTATGGCTACACCTTC. The encoded protein is CASQGGQPRTGSYYGYTF. The chain is built from TRBV19 and TRBJ1-2, with D possibly TRBD1 on 6 matching bases. The germline V gene has CDR1 LNHDA and CDR2 SQIVND (reference sequence). V lost 8 bases and J lost 3, with 28 bases in between. The CDR3 consists of 18 residues.

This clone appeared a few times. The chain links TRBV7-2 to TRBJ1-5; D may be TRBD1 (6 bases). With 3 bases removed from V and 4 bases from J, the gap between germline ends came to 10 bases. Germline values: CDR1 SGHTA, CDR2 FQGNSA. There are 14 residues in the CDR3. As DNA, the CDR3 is TGTGCCAGCAGCTTTGGACAGAAAAATCAGCCCCAGCATTTT. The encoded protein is CASSFGQKNQPQHF.

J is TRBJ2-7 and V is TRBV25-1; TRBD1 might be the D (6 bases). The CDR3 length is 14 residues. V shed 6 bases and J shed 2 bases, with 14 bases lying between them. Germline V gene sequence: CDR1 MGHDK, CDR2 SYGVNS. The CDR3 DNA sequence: TGTGCCAGCAGACCACAGGGTTATCCCTACGAGCAGTACTTC. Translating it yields CASRPQGYPYEQYF.

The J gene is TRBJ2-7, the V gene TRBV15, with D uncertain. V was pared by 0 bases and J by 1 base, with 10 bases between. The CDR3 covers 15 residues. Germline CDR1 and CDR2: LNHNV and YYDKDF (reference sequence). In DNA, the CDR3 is TGTGCCACCAGCAGAGATGACGCCAGTTCCTACGAGCAGTACTTC. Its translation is CATSRDDASSYEQYF.